This T cell receptor (beta chain) is from a study of shared clonotypes between healthy human individuals. General study points: It was the few donors that limited the genetic and exposure-history diversity represented.

The CDR3 totals 15 residues. Per the germline V gene, CDR1 is MGHRA and CDR2 is YSYEKL. J gave up 3 bases and V 4 bases, and 8 bases lay outside the gene matches. Generated by immunoSEQ multiplex PCR, the TCRdb table keeps only in-frame clones and is missing some. The top ten clones hold about 0.13% of a sample with 2,500,000 or so clones, over 85% of them seen once. Naive CD4+ cells were CD45RA-selected; the remaining cells were memory. With respect to this clone: What it binds is unknown.

The chain carries TRBV4-1 and TRBJ2-7, with 8 nucleotides matching TRBD1. The specimen was naive CD4+ T cells sorted from blood. The subset here: CD45RA+ positively selected. The origin of this receptor is a man younger than 35 in good health. DNA for the CDR3: TGCGCCAGCAGCCGAATGGACAGGGACAACTACGAGCAGTACTTC. This encodes CASSRMDRDNYEQYF.